This T cell receptor (beta chain) was sequenced for a study of graft-versus-host responses after intestinal transplantation. Study overall: The study gave all recipients anti-thymocyte globulin induction, then tacrolimus and steroids for 2 to 3 years.

Remarks on this clone: Antigen specificity is unknown.

Data came from immunoSEQ multiplex PCR; TCRdb stores just in-frame clones and leaves some out. The data contain 95,000 to 110,000 clones, 93% of them singletons. The study, taken as a whole, reports: Detected in recipient marrow were GvH clones, some of which were first observed in ileum or blood. Allograft graft-versus-host to host-versus-graft clonal ratios ran high in patients with graft-donor T cell macrochimerism.

The specimen comprised unstimulated CD8+ T cells sorted from spleen or lymph node cells, sampled before intestinal transplant. The sequence derives from a human donor who received an intestinal transplant.

CDR3 DNA: TGTGCCACCAGCAGAGATCGGGGGGTACTGGGGCCCCTCCACTTT. Translating gives CATSRDRGVLGPLHF. The rearrangement uses TRBV15 and TRBJ1-6, with a possible D match to TRBD1 (5 bases). Trimming cost V 0 bases and J 13 bases, with 16 bases left between them. The germline CDR1 and CDR2 sequences are LNHNV and YYDKDF (reference sequence). This CDR3 is built from 15 residues.